These T cell receptor beta chains were read from a single sample in a study of pediatric ulcerative colitis. TCRdb's copy holds only in-frame clones and misses some; the assay was immunoSEQ multiplex PCR. The data show tens of thousands of clones, with 87% seen just once and approximately 1.5% held by the top ten. The material sequenced was blood. Receptor source: a boy aged 5 to 17 who was a control in a study of pediatric ulcerative colitis. Both conserved end residues are trimmed from each CDR3.

j_gene: TRBJ1-1
v_gene: TRBV7-6
CDR3aa: ASSSHNRGTEAF

j_gene: TRBJ2-2
v_gene: TRBV27
CDR3aa: ASRTDRAGELF

j_gene: TRBJ1-5
v_gene: TRBV7-8
CDR3aa: ASSFAPKGSGNQPQH

j_gene: TRBJ2-6
v_gene: TRBV28
CDR3aa: ASSPDSGANVLT

j_gene: TRBJ2-1
v_gene: TRBV25-1
CDR3aa: ASSRRAGGTNEQF

j_gene: TRBJ2-7
v_gene: TRBV7-9
CDR3aa: ASSSGPYEQY

j_gene: TRBJ2-1
v_gene: TRBV5-1
CDR3aa: ASTGDIYNEQF

j_gene: TRBJ2-1
v_gene: TRBV6-4
CDR3aa: ASSESSGRTSGEQF

j_gene: TRBJ2-6
v_gene: TRBV25-1
CDR3aa: ASSVENSGANVLT

j_gene: TRBJ2-3
v_gene: TRBV19
CDR3aa: ASSILAGDKDTQY

j_gene: TRBJ2-7
v_gene: TRBV27
CDR3aa: ASSSLGQGSSYEQY

j_gene: -
v_gene: TRBV6-5
CDR3aa: ASSYRTSPHEQY

j_gene: TRBJ1-5
v_gene: TRBV6-4
CDR3aa: ASSVEYNQPQH

j_gene: TRBJ1-1
v_gene: TRBV6-5
CDR3aa: ASSYSGLMNTEAF

j_gene: TRBJ2-5
v_gene: TRBV28
CDR3aa: ASTTGGETQY

j_gene: TRBJ2-7
v_gene: TRBV29-1
CDR3aa: SVEVGEGTYEQY

j_gene: TRBJ2-2
v_gene: TRBV28
CDR3aa: ASSLGLFNTGELF

j_gene: TRBJ1-1
v_gene: TRBV5-1
CDR3aa: ASSLPPTRQRQAMNTEAF

j_gene: TRBJ2-3
v_gene: TRBV4-2
CDR3aa: ASSHPAITDTQY

j_gene: TRBJ2-2
v_gene: TRBV30
CDR3aa: AWRDLAGGDTGELF

j_gene: TRBJ1-3
v_gene: TRBV7-8
CDR3aa: ASSPEGGNTIY

j_gene: TRBJ1-4
v_gene: TRBV19
CDR3aa: ASRSDEKLF

j_gene: TRBJ1-1
v_gene: TRBV7-9
CDR3aa: ASSGGTVNTEAF

j_gene: TRBJ1-1
v_gene: TRBV5-1
CDR3aa: ASSPGQDSMGAF

j_gene: TRBJ2-7
v_gene: TRBV7-2
CDR3aa: ASYIAGGEQY

j_gene: TRBJ1-2
v_gene: TRBV28
CDR3aa: ASINPSVHGTYGYT

j_gene: TRBJ2-2
v_gene: TRBV29-1
CDR3aa: SVEGRTGSGELF

j_gene: TRBJ1-1
v_gene: TRBV2
CDR3aa: ASRLEVNTEAF

j_gene: TRBJ2-2
v_gene: TRBV6-4
CDR3aa: ASSDGYTGELF

j_gene: TRBJ2-7
v_gene: TRBV9
CDR3aa: ASSVTSGAYEQY

j_gene: TRBJ2-3
v_gene: TRBV6-6
CDR3aa: ASSISTDTQY

j_gene: TRBJ2-3
v_gene: TRBV6-4
CDR3aa: ASSDSGDSTDTQY

j_gene: TRBJ2-7
v_gene: TRBV11-2
CDR3aa: ASSLGVGPLYEQY

j_gene: TRBJ1-1
v_gene: TRBV5-1
CDR3aa: ASSLLSPLGDEAF

j_gene: TRBJ2-2
v_gene: TRBV19
CDR3aa: ASSTGLAGGTGSGPGELF

j_gene: TRBJ2-7
v_gene: TRBV6-1
CDR3aa: ASSENAGGSSYEQY

j_gene: TRBJ1-1
v_gene: TRBV28
CDR3aa: ASRSSGTEAF

j_gene: TRBJ1-1
v_gene: TRBV18
CDR3aa: ASSPGWNTEAF

j_gene: TRBJ2-1
v_gene: TRBV7-3
CDR3aa: ASSPPDSYNEQF

j_gene: TRBJ1-1
v_gene: TRBV5-8
CDR3aa: ASSFRGNTEAF

j_gene: TRBJ2-7
v_gene: TRBV5-1
CDR3aa: ASSFDRTRAEQY

j_gene: TRBJ2-2
v_gene: TRBV11-2
CDR3aa: ASSLYSHGELF